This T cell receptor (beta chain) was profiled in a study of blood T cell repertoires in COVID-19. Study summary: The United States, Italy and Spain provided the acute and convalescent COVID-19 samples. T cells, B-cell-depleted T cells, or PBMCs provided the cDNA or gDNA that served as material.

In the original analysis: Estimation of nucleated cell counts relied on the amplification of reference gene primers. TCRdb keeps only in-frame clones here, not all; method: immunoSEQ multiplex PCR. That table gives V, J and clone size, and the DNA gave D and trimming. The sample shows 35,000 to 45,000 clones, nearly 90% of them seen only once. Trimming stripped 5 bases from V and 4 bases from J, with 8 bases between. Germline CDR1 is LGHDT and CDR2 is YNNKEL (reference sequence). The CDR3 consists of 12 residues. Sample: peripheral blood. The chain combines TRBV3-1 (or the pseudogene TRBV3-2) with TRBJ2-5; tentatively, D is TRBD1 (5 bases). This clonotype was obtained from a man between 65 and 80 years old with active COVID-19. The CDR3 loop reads CASSNRRETQYF. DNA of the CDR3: TGTGCCAGCAGCAACAGGCGAGAGACCCAGTACTTC.